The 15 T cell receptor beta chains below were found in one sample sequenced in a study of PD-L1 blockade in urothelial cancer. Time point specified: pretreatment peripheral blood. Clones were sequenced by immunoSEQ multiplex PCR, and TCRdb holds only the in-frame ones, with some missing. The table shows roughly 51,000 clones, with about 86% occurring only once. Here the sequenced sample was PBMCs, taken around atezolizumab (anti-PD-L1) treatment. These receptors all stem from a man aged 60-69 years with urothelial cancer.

This CDR3 reads CASNPTGGKSETQYF. The CDR3 nucleotides read TGTGCCAGTAACCCGACAGGGGGCAAATCGGAGACCCAGTACTTC. The chain couples TRBV19 to TRBJ2-5; 10 bases are a match to TRBD1. From germline, CDR1 is LNHDA and CDR2 SQIVND (reference sequence). J gave up 5 bases and V 7 bases, and 10 bases lay outside the gene matches. CDR3 length equals 15 residues.

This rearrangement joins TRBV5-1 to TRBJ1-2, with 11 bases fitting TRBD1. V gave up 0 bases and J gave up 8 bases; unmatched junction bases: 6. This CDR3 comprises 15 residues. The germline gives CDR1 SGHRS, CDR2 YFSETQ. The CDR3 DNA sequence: TGCGCCAGCAGCTTGGCAGGACAGGGGGCTGGGGGCTACACCTTC. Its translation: CASSLAGQGAGGYTF.

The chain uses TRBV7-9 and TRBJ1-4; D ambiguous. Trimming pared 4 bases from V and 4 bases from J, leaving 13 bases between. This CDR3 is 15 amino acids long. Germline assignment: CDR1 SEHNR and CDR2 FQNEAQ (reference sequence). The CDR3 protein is CASSSGSDFNEKLFF. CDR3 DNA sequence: TGTGCCAGCAGCTCGGGTTCGGACTTTAATGAAAAACTGTTTTTT.

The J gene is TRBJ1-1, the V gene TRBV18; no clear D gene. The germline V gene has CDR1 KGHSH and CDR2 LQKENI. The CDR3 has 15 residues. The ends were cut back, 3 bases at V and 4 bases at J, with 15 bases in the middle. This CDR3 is CASSPNTGGATEAFF. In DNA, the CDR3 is TGTGCCAGCTCACCTAATACCGGTGGAGCCACTGAAGCTTTCTTT.

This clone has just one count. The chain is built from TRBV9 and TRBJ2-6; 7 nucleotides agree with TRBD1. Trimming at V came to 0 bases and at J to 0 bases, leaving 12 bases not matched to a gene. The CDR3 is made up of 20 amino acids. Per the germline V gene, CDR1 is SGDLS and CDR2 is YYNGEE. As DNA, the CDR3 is TGTGCCAGCAGCGTAGCCACTAGGGACAGTCCGAACTCTGGGGCCAACGTCCTGACTTTC. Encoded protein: CASSVATRDSPNSGANVLTF. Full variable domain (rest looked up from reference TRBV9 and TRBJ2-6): DSGVTQTPKHLITATGQRVTLRCSPRSGDLSVYWYQQSLDQGLQFLIQYYNGEERAKGNILERFSAQQFPDLHSELNLSSLELGDSALYFCASSVATRDSPNSGANVLTFGAGSRLTVL.

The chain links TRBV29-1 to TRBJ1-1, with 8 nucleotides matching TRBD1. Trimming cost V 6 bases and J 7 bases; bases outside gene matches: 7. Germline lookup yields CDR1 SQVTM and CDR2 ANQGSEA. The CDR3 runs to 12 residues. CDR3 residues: CSVARGQSEAFF. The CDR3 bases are TGCAGCGTCGCCAGGGGGCAGAGTGAAGCTTTCTTT. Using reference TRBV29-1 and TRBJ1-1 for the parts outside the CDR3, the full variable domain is SAVISQKPSRDICQRGTSLTIQCQVDSQVTMMFWYRQQPGQSLTLIATANQGSEATYESGFVIDKFPISRPNLTFSTLTVSNMSPEDSSIYLCSVARGQSEAFFGQGTRLTVV.

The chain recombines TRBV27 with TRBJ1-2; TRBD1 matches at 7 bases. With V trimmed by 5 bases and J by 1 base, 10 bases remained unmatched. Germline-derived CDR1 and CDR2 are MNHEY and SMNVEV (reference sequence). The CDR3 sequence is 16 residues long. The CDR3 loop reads CASSRSGTDLNYGYTF. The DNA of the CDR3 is TGTGCCAGCAGTCGATCCGGGACAGACCTTAACTATGGCTACACCTTC.

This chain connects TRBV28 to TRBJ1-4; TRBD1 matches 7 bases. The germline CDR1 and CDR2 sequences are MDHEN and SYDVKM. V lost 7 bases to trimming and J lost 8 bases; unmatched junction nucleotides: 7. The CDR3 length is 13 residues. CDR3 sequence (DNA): TGTGCCAGCAAAGGGGGCCTTGGGGAAAAACTGTTTTTT. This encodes CASKGGLGEKLFF. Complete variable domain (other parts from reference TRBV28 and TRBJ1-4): DVKVTQSSRYLVKRTGEKVFLECVQDMDHENMFWYRQDPGLGLRLIYFSYDVKMKEKGDIPEGYSVSREKKERFSLILESASTNQTSMYLCASKGGLGEKLFFGSGTQLSVL.

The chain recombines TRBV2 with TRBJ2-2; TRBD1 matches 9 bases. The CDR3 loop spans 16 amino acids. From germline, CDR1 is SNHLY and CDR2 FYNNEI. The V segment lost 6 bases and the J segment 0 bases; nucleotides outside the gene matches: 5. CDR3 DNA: TGTGCCAGCAGGGGGACAGGGCGAACGAACACCGGGGAGCTGTTTTTT. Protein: CASRGTGRTNTGELFF.

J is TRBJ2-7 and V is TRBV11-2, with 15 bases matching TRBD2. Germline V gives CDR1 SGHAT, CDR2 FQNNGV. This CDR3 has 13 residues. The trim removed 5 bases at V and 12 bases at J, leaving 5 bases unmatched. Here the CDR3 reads CASSLGLAGGGYF. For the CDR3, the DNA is TGTGCCAGCAGCCTCGGACTAGCGGGAGGGGGGTACTTC.

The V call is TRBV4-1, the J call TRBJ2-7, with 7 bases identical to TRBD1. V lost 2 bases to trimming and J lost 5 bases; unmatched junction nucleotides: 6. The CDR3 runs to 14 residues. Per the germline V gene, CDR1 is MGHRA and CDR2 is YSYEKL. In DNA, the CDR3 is TGCGCCAGCAGCCAATTATACAGGGGCCACGAGCAGTACTTC. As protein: CASSQLYRGHEQYF.

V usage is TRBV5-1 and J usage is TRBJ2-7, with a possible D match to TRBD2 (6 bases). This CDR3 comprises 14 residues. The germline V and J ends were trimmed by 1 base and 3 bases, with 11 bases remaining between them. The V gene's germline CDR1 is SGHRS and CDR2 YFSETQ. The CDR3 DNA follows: TGCGCCAGCAGCTTGTATGGCGGGGTCTACGAGCAGTACTTC. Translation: CASSLYGGVYEQYF.

The CDR3 sequence: CASSLLGASYGYTF. CDR3 in DNA: TGTGCCAGCAGTTTACTAGGGGCTAGCTATGGCTACACCTTC. The V gene is TRBV27, the J gene TRBJ1-2, with D perhaps matching TRBD1 (5 bases). This CDR3 is built from 14 residues. Germline CDR1 reads MNHEY; CDR2 reads SMNVEV (reference sequence). Trimming cost V 2 bases and J 4 bases, with 11 bases left between them.

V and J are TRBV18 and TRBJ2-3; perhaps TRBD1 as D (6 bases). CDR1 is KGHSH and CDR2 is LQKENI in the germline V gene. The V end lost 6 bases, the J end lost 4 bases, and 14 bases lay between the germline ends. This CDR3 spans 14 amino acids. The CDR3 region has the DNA TGTGCCAGCTCCCCTCGGCAGGGGTCAGATACGCAGTATTTT. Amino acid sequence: CASSPRQGSDTQYF.

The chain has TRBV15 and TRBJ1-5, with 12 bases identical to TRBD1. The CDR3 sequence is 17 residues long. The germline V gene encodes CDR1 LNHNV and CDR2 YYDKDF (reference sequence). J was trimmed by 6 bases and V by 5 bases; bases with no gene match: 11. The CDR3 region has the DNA TGTGCCACCAGCCATAACGGGGGGACAGGGGGCTTTCAGCCCCAGCATTTT. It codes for CATSHNGGTGGFQPQHF.